Each of the 21 T cell receptor beta chains below was sequenced from the same sample in a study of T cell responses to AZD1222 COVID-19 vaccine (dated by TCRdb to the early 2020s). Libraries came from the immunoSEQ multiplex PCR assay. TCRdb's version of the immuneACCESS table is confined to in-frame rearrangements and falls short of the full clone set. An unresolved V gene accounts for under half of the shortfall where checked; the remainder is of unknown origin. This sample is represented by more than 75,000 clones; under 90% of them were singletons. The ten largest clonotypes hold about 1.3% of the sample. What this sample's time point label stands for: about 28 days (+/-7) after the second vaccine dose. Specimen: peripheral blood, collected 28 days after the second AZD1222 dose. The receptors come from an adult who received the AZD1222 COVID-19 vaccine.

This chain joins TRBV18 and TRBJ2-3; 7 positions match TRBD2. This CDR3 comprises 16 residues. The germline V gene encodes CDR1 KGHSH and CDR2 LQKENI. V lost 3 bases to trimming and J lost 2 bases; unmatched junction nucleotides: 8. This CDR3 reads CASSPFRDYPTDTQYF. CDR3 nucleotides: TGTGCCAGCTCACCGTTCCGGGACTACCCCACAGATACGCAGTATTTT.

The chain recombines TRBV4-2 with TRBJ1-6; the match to TRBD1 covers 7 bases. The CDR3 loop spans 16 amino acids. The ends lost 1 base at V and 10 bases at J; junction bases unmatched: 10. Germline V lookup: CDR1 LGHNA, CDR2 YNFKEQ. CDR3 region: CASSQALDRTGSPLHF. The DNA of the CDR3 is TGTGCCAGCAGCCAAGCTTTGGACAGGACGGGATCACCCCTCCACTTT.

Details on this clone: This same CDR3 is encoded by further DNA sequences in the sample. The gene calls are TRBV11-1 and TRBJ1-2; weak D call: TRBD1 (5 bases). Germline CDR1 and CDR2: SGHAT and FQDESV (reference sequence). V shed 5 bases and J shed 6 bases, with 13 bases lying between them. CDR3 length equals 13 residues. CDR3 DNA sequence: TGTGCCAGCAGCCCCGGGACGCGAAATGGCTACACCTTC. Translating gives CASSPGTRNGYTF. Full variable domain (rest looked up from reference TRBV11-1 and TRBJ1-2): EAEVAQSPRYKITEKSQAVAFWCDPISGHATLYWYRQILGQGPELLVQFQDESVVDDSQLPKDRFSAERLKGVDSTLKIQPAELGDSAMYLCASSPGTRNGYTFGSGTRLTVV.

V gene TRBV28 combines with J gene TRBJ1-2; possible D gene TRBD1, 6 bases. The CDR3 consists of 13 residues. Germline V gene data show CDR1 as MDHEN and CDR2 as SYDVKM. The ends were cut back, 5 bases at V and 4 bases at J, with 11 bases in the middle. CDR3 in amino acids: CASSQTGRYGYTF. In nucleotides, the CDR3 is TGTGCCAGCAGTCAGACAGGCCGCTATGGCTACACCTTC.

The V call is TRBV4-1, the J call TRBJ1-5; D is unclear. The CDR3 has 18 residues. Looked up from germline, CDR1 is MGHRA and CDR2 is YSYEKL. Trimming removed 1 base from V and 3 bases from J, with 19 bases in between. CDR3 amino acids: CASSQGSQASGTNQPQHF. The CDR3 nucleotides read TGCGCCAGCAGCCAAGGGTCCCAGGCGTCGGGAACCAATCAGCCCCAGCATTTT.

V is TRBV6-6 and J is TRBJ1-6, with D tentatively TRBD1 (5 bases). Trimming took off 7 bases at V and 9 bases at J, with 16 bases between the two ends. Germline V gene sequence: CDR1 MNHNY, CDR2 SVGAGI (reference sequence). This CDR3 region has 14 residues. CDR3 DNA: TGTGCCAGCACCAACGGGGGGGTAGGTTCACCCCTCCACTTT. This gives the protein CASTNGGVGSPLHF.

The V and J genes are TRBV27 and TRBJ2-5; D perhaps matches TRBD1 (7 bases). The CDR3 has 16 amino acids. V lost 5 bases, J lost 0 bases, and 16 bases lay in between. CDR1 and CDR2 from the germline V gene are MNHEY and SMNVEV (reference sequence). CDR3 nucleotides: TGTGCCAGCAGTCCCCCAGGGGGGCGGTACCAAGAGACCCAGTACTTC. Its translation: CASSPPGGRYQETQYF.

This clone was recorded a few times. The CDR3 loop reads CASSLGVAEAFF. The CDR3 coding sequence is TGTGCCAGCAGTTTAGGGGTCGCTGAAGCTTTCTTT. V and J are TRBV12-3 or TRBV12-4 and TRBJ1-1; D gene ambiguous. Trimming shortened V by 1 base and J by 6 bases, and 6 bases separated the two germline ends. There are 12 residues in the CDR3.

This chain connects TRBV4-1 to TRBJ2-5, with 13 positions matching TRBD2. This CDR3 spans 17 amino acids. J lost 5 bases, V lost 2 bases, and 8 bases had no gene match. The V gene's germline CDR1 is MGHRA and CDR2 YSYEKL. CDR3 DNA sequence: TGCGCCAGCAGCCAATCCCGACTAGCGGGAGGCGGGGAGACCCAGTACTTC. It yields the protein CASSQSRLAGGGETQYF.

The rearrangement joins TRBV27 to TRBJ1-5; 7 bases are shared with TRBD1. Unmatched junction bases numbered 13, after V lost 0 bases and J lost 11 bases. CDR3 length equals 16 residues. Germline CDR1 MNHEY, CDR2 SMNVEV (reference sequence). In DNA, the CDR3 is TGTGCCAGCAGTTTATCCCTGGGACAGCCCCCAATGGCCCAGCATTTT. Translating it yields CASSLSLGQPPMAQHF.

The chain couples TRBV7-3 to TRBJ2-1; no clear D. V was pared by 4 bases and J by 10 bases, with 17 bases between. Germline values: CDR1 SGHTA, CDR2 FQGTGA. This CDR3 is built from 14 residues. The CDR3 region is CASSWVKSATEQFF. The CDR3 DNA sequence: TGTGCCAGCAGCTGGGTTAAGTCGGCCACCGAGCAGTTCTTC.

This clone occurred once. The chain links TRBV4-3 to TRBJ1-2; 7 bases align to TRBD1. CDR1 and CDR2 from the germline V gene are LGHNA and YSLEER. V lost 4 bases to trimming and J lost 5 bases; unmatched junction nucleotides: 10. CDR3 length: 15 residues. CDR3: CASSLPGQTFYGYTF. The CDR3 nucleotides read TGCGCCAGCAGCCTCCCGGGACAGACTTTTTATGGCTACACCTTC.

V and J are TRBV28 and TRBJ1-5, with no clear D. Trimming shortened V by 4 bases and J by 3 bases, and 4 bases separated the two germline ends. CDR1 is MDHEN, CDR2 SYDVKM, per germline. This CDR3 has 12 residues. The CDR3 DNA is TGTGCCAGCAGTTCAAACAATCAGCCCCAGCATTTT. Residues: CASSSNNQPQHF.

This sequence joins TRBV4-2 and TRBJ2-3, with no clear D. Germline V gives CDR1 LGHNA, CDR2 YNFKEQ. V was clipped by 1 base and J by 2 bases, with 7 bases between them. The CDR3 sequence is 14 residues long. The CDR3 DNA reads TGTGCCAGCAGCCAAGTTTTCCACACAGATACGCAGTATTTT. Translation: CASSQVFHTDTQYF.

The gene calls are TRBV4-2 and TRBJ2-7; TRBD2 matches at 10 bases. The germline V gene has CDR1 LGHNA and CDR2 YNFKEQ. The CDR3 consists of 15 residues. Losses at the gene ends were 2 bases for V and 2 bases for J; bases not matched to a gene: 3. CDR3: CASSQLAGEAYEQYF. The CDR3 DNA follows: TGTGCCAGCAGCCAACTAGCGGGAGAAGCCTACGAGCAGTACTTC.

The chain has TRBV9 and TRBJ2-5; 11 bases are a match to TRBD2. Germline CDR1 is SGDLS and CDR2 is YYNGEE. The CDR3 runs 15 residues. Trimming cost V 0 bases and J 3 bases; bases outside gene matches: 1. CDR3 amino acids: CASSVAGLAEETQYF. DNA of the CDR3: TGTGCCAGCAGCGTAGCGGGACTAGCGGAAGAGACCCAGTACTTC. Filled out from reference TRBV9 and TRBJ2-5, the complete variable domain reads DSGVTQTPKHLITATGQRVTLRCSPRSGDLSVYWYQQSLDQGLQFLIQYYNGEERAKGNILERFSAQQFPDLHSELNLSSLELGDSALYFCASSVAGLAEETQYFGPGTRLLVL.

The chain carries TRBV14 and TRBJ2-7, with TRBD2 identical over 8 bases. J gave up 1 base and V 6 bases, and 14 bases lay outside the gene matches. This CDR3 comprises 17 residues. From germline, CDR1 is SGHDN and CDR2 FVKESK. The chain's CDR3 is CASSLPIRLALSYEQYF. The CDR3 region has the DNA TGTGCCAGCAGTCTTCCCATTCGACTAGCGCTATCCTACGAGCAGTACTTC.

This clone showed up just once. This sequence joins TRBV28 and TRBJ2-1, with a tentative D call TRBD1 (5 bases). Trimming stripped 8 bases from V and 6 bases from J, with 20 bases between. Per germline, CDR1 MDHEN and CDR2 SYDVKM. The CDR3 length is 15 residues. The CDR3 nucleotides read TGTGCCAGCTCCCCCCTTCTCCGTAGGGGCAATGAGCAGTTCTTC. This sequence encodes CASSPLLRRGNEQFF.

This chain connects TRBV27 to TRBJ1-5; D possibly corresponds to TRBD1 (5 bases). Germline CDR1 is MNHEY and CDR2 is SMNVEV (reference sequence). V was cut by 3 bases and J by 2 bases, with 11 bases left in between. This CDR3 contains 15 residues. DNA for the CDR3: TGTGCCAGCAGTTTGCGGGGCCGGGGCAATCAGCCCCAGCATTTT. Residues: CASSLRGRGNQPQHF.

The genes are TRBV6-4 and TRBJ2-1; D gene ambiguous. The CDR3 totals 13 residues. From germline, CDR1 is MRHNA and CDR2 SNTAGT. The V gene lost 4 bases and the J gene lost 3 bases, with 7 bases spanning the gap. CDR3 region: CASSATGYNEQFF. The DNA for the CDR3 is TGTGCCAGCAGTGCCACGGGCTACAATGAGCAGTTCTTC.

This chain connects TRBV3-1 (or the pseudogene TRBV3-2) to TRBJ2-1; no definite D call. This CDR3 is 15 amino acids long. V was trimmed by 4 bases and J by 0 bases, leaving 10 bases between them. Per the germline V gene, CDR1 is LGHDT and CDR2 is YNNKEL (reference sequence). In DNA, the CDR3 is TGTGCCAGCAGCCGTACGGGCAACTCCTACAATGAGCAGTTCTTC. Protein sequence: CASSRTGNSYNEQFF.